These 27 T cell receptor beta chains were all obtained from the same sample, sequenced in a study of cytomegalovirus exposure and HLA in healthy donors. Generated by immunoSEQ multiplex PCR, the TCRdb table keeps only in-frame clones and is missing some. This table has about 56,000 clones, approximately 93% appearing once. Material for sequencing was PBMCs. These receptors came from a woman in her late teens or twenties in good health and CMV-seropositive.

The genes are TRBV21-1 and TRBJ1-2; the D call of TRBD1 is as the table states it, not checked on the DNA. TRBV21-1 is designated a pseudogene. This CDR3 has 16 amino acids. CDR3 amino acids: CASSHSSRDSCHGYTF. DNA for the CDR3: TGTGCCAGCAGCCATTCGTCCCGGGACAGTTGTCATGGCTACACCTTC.

This clone was recorded once. This rearrangement joins TRBV20-1 to TRBJ2-7; perhaps TRBD1 as D (6 bases). The CDR3 length is 11 residues. In germline, CDR1 is DFQATT, CDR2 SNEGSKA (reference sequence). Between the trimmed V and J ends, which lost 6 bases and 3 bases, there was a span of 9 bases. CDR3 DNA: TGCAGTGCGGAAGGGGGCTACGAGCAGTACTTC. Protein product: CSAEGGYEQYF.

This clone was observed a few times. This rearrangement joins TRBV11-3 to TRBJ1-1; D perhaps matches TRBD1 (5 bases). V gave up 0 bases and J gave up 5 bases, with 16 bases separating them. The CDR3 covers 16 residues. Germline values: CDR1 SGHNT, CDR2 YENEEA. In DNA, the CDR3 is TGTGCCAGCAGCTTAGATGGAAGGGGCGGTGTGACTGAAGCTTTCTTT. Translated, it gives CASSLDGRGGVTEAFF. Using reference TRBV11-3 and TRBJ1-1 for the parts outside the CDR3, the full variable domain is EAGVVQSPRYKIIEKKQPVAFWCNPISGHNTLYWYLQNLGQGPELLIRYENEEAVDDSQLPKDRFSAERLKGVDSTLKIQPAELGDSAVYLCASSLDGRGGVTEAFFGQGTRLTVV.

The genes are TRBV29-1 and TRBJ2-7, with D possibly matching TRBD2 (6 bases). The germline gives CDR1 SQVTM, CDR2 ANQGSEA. With 3 bases removed from V and 3 bases from J, the gap between germline ends came to 18 bases. The CDR3 runs to 15 residues. Here the CDR3 reads CSVEKAGTTYYEQYF. The CDR3 DNA reads TGCAGCGTTGAGAAGGCGGGGACGACCTACTACGAGCAGTACTTC.

The chain combines TRBV11-2 with TRBJ1-4; D gene unclear. Germline V gene sequence: CDR1 SGHAT, CDR2 FQNNGV. V lost 0 bases and J lost 6, with 23 bases in between. The CDR3 length is 19 residues. The CDR3 here is CASSLDTESRDTEYEKLFF. In DNA, the CDR3 is TGTGCCAGCAGCTTAGACACCGAGAGCCGGGATACGGAATATGAAAAACTGTTTTTT.

CDR3 loop: CASSPRDRPGGYTEAFF. The DNA of the CDR3 is TGTGCCAGCAGCCCCCGGGACAGGCCTGGTGGGTACACTGAAGCTTTCTTT. The chain links TRBV7-2 to TRBJ1-1; 8 bases agree with TRBD1. After removal of 5 bases from V and 3 bases from J, the junction contained 14 bases not matched to a gene. This CDR3 has 17 residues. CDR1 SGHTA and CDR2 FQGNSA come from the germline V gene.

V is TRBV5-4 and J is TRBJ2-7; TRBD1 matches 9 bases. Trimming cost V 0 bases and J 3 bases; bases outside gene matches: 7. Per the germline V gene, CDR1 is SGHNT and CDR2 is YYREEE (reference sequence). The CDR3 is made up of 16 amino acids. This CDR3 is CASSLAGQGRNYEQYF. The CDR3 nucleotides read TGTGCCAGCAGCTTGGCAGGACAGGGGCGAAACTACGAGCAGTACTTC.

The chain has TRBV27 and TRBJ1-2; D is uncertain. CDR1 and CDR2 from the germline V gene are MNHEY and SMNVEV (reference sequence). The V end lost 2 bases, the J end lost 8 bases, and 21 bases lay between the germline ends. CDR3 size: 16 residues. The chain's CDR3 is CASSLRSPTQVGGYTF. In DNA, the CDR3 is TGTGCCAGCAGTTTACGTAGTCCGACCCAAGTCGGGGGCTACACCTTC.

The genes are TRBV27 and TRBJ2-7; D perhaps matches TRBD2 (6 bases). In germline, CDR1 is MNHEY, CDR2 SMNVEV (reference sequence). The V and J ends lost 5 bases and 9 bases respectively, with 20 bases between them. This CDR3 comprises 14 residues. CDR3 in amino acids: CASSRTISYEGQYF. The CDR3 region has the DNA TGTGCCAGCAGTCGGACTATCTCCTACGAGGGGCAGTACTTC.

The V gene is TRBV19, the J gene TRBJ2-3, with D tentatively TRBD2 (6 bases). Germline V gives CDR1 LNHDA, CDR2 SQIVND (reference sequence). This CDR3 is 14 amino acids long. The germline V and J ends were trimmed by 7 bases and 0 bases, with 11 bases remaining between them. Written as DNA, the CDR3 is TGTGCCAGTATCCCCGGGGGTAGCACAGATACGCAGTATTTT. Protein sequence: CASIPGGSTDTQYF.

The chain employs TRBV10-1 and TRBJ2-2; 10 bases are shared with TRBD1. V trimming: 6 bases; J trimming: 4 bases; junction bases outside the gene matches: 5. The CDR3 is 15 amino acids. Per the germline V gene, CDR1 is WNHNN and CDR2 is SYGVQD (reference sequence). CDR3 sequence (DNA): TGCGCCAGCAGATCCGGGACAGGGGTCACCGGGGAGCTGTTTTTT. It yields the protein CASRSGTGVTGELFF.

This clone was found once. V gene TRBV6-6 combines with J gene TRBJ2-5; 9 bases fit TRBD2. The V gene's germline CDR1 is MNHNY and CDR2 SVGAGI (reference sequence). Germline trimming cut 6 bases from V and 2 bases from J; bases unmatched to any gene: 10. This CDR3 contains 16 residues. This CDR3 reads CASRAPLTSGQETQYF. CDR3 DNA: TGTGCCAGCAGAGCCCCCCTGACTAGCGGACAAGAGACCCAGTACTTC.

V gene TRBV7-2 combines with J gene TRBJ2-5, with D maybe TRBD1 (5 bases). The CDR3 length is 14 residues. Germline V gene sequence: CDR1 SGHTA, CDR2 FQGNSA. Trimming removed 3 bases at V and 1 base at J, with 9 bases between. The DNA of the CDR3 is TGTGCCAGCAGCTTTCGACAGCCCCAAGAGACCCAGTACTTC. Encoded protein: CASSFRQPQETQYF.

V and J are TRBV6-5 and TRBJ2-1, with 9 nucleotides matching TRBD1. The CDR3 runs 14 residues. Germline assignment: CDR1 MNHEY and CDR2 SVGAGI. The trim removed 10 bases at V and 7 bases at J, leaving 11 bases unmatched. CDR3 DNA: TGTGCCACTTCCACCGGGACAGGGCCTAATGAGCAGTTCTTC. Residues: CATSTGTGPNEQFF.

The V call is TRBV19, the J call TRBJ1-2; TRBD1 matches 10 bases. CDR1 and CDR2 from the germline V gene are LNHDA and SQIVND (reference sequence). The CDR3 spans 15 residues. Losses at the gene ends were 5 bases for V and 3 bases for J; bases not matched to a gene: 6. CDR3 region: CASSGQDRGYYGYTF. As DNA, the CDR3 is TGTGCCAGTAGTGGGCAGGACAGGGGGTACTATGGCTACACCTTC.

This chain connects TRBV6-1 to TRBJ2-7, with D perhaps matching TRBD2 (7 bases). The CDR3 is 14 amino acids. V shed 5 bases and J shed 4 bases, with 15 bases lying between them. Germline CDR1 MNHNS, CDR2 SASEGT. The CDR3 here is CASSPWGGGYEQYF. CDR3 in DNA: TGTGCCAGCAGTCCCTGGGGGGGCGGGTACGAGCAGTACTTC.

V and J are TRBV2 and TRBJ2-1; 7 bases match TRBD2. V was clipped by 8 bases and J by 2 bases; unmatched bases: 0. This CDR3 is built from 12 residues. In germline, CDR1 is SNHLY, CDR2 FYNNEI. The CDR3 sequence: CASGGAYNEQFF. As DNA, the CDR3 is TGTGCCAGCGGGGGGGCCTACAATGAGCAGTTCTTC. The full variable domain, rest sourced from reference TRBV2 and TRBJ2-1, is EPEVTQTPSHQVTQMGQEVILRCVPISNHLYFYWYRQILGQKVEFLVSFYNNEISEKSEIFDDQFSVERPDGSNFTLKIRSTKLEDSAMYFCASGGAYNEQFFGPGTRLTVL.

This chain joins TRBV6-6 and TRBJ2-2; 7 bases line up with TRBD1. V dropped 7 bases and J dropped 0; count of bases not matched to a gene: 8. Germline CDR1 and CDR2: MNHNY and SVGAGI (reference sequence). The CDR3 length is 16 residues. Here the CDR3 reads CASITYRGANTGELFF. In DNA form, the CDR3 reads TGTGCCAGCATCACCTACAGGGGTGCGAACACCGGGGAGCTGTTTTTT.

V usage is TRBV27 and J usage is TRBJ1-5; the match to TRBD1 covers 7 bases. V shed 5 bases, J shed 4 bases, and the junction held 5 bases outside the gene matches. The germline V gene has CDR1 MNHEY and CDR2 SMNVEV (reference sequence). This CDR3 has 14 residues. In DNA form, the CDR3 reads TGTGCCAGCAGTCTTCGACAGGGTAATCAGCCCCAGCATTTT. It translates to CASSLRQGNQPQHF.

V usage is TRBV4-1 and J usage is TRBJ1-2; D is possibly TRBD1 (6 bases). Germline V CDR1 and CDR2: MGHRA, YSYEKL. The CDR3 runs to 16 residues. V shed 2 bases and J shed 4 bases, with 17 bases lying between them. The CDR3 DNA sequence: TGCGCCAGCAGCCAAACGGGGGGGGCTTTGGGCTATGGCTACACCTTC. Translated, it gives CASSQTGGALGYGYTF.

The V call is TRBV27, the J call TRBJ1-1, with a tentative D call TRBD1 (5 bases). Trimming cost V 4 bases and J 3 bases, with 9 bases left between them. The CDR3 totals 13 residues. Germline lookup yields CDR1 MNHEY and CDR2 SMNVEV (reference sequence). The CDR3 DNA sequence: TGTGCCAGCAGTTCCCAGGGATACACTGAAGCTTTCTTT. It is translated as CASSSQGYTEAFF.

There are a few counts of this clone. V usage is TRBV27 and J usage is TRBJ1-3, with TRBD1 identical over 7 bases. The CDR3 runs 13 residues. The germline gives CDR1 MNHEY, CDR2 SMNVEV (reference sequence). The J segment lost 4 bases and the V segment lost 7 bases, leaving 4 bases of the junction unmatched. CDR3 nucleotide sequence: TGTGCCAGCATGAACAGGGGCGGAAACACCATATATTTT. Translation gives CASMNRGGNTIYF.

This chain uses TRBV7-9 with TRBJ1-5, with 11 bases that match TRBD1. Looked up from germline, CDR1 is SEHNR and CDR2 is FQNEAQ (reference sequence). The V segment lost 1 base and the J segment 1 base; nucleotides outside the gene matches: 0. The CDR3 loop spans 16 amino acids. Here the CDR3 DNA reads TGTGCCAGCAGCTTAGGGACAGGGGGCAGCAATCAGCCCCAGCATTTT. Its translation: CASSLGTGGSNQPQHF.

The chain employs TRBV28 and TRBJ2-5; 7 bases match TRBD2. Germline V lookup: CDR1 MDHEN, CDR2 SYDVKM. V was clipped by 7 bases and J by 1 base; unmatched bases: 6. This CDR3 has 14 amino acids. In nucleotides, the CDR3 is TGTGCCAGCATCTACAGCGGGGTCCAAGAGACCCAGTACTTC. This gives the protein CASIYSGVQETQYF.

V gene TRBV5-4 combines with J gene TRBJ2-5; 9 nucleotides line up with TRBD1. The CDR3 extends over 14 amino acids. Germline lookup yields CDR1 SGHNT and CDR2 YYREEE (reference sequence). J lost 5 bases, V lost 3 bases, and 5 bases had no gene match. The CDR3 region has the DNA TGTGCCAGCAGCTACAGGGGGCGAGGGGAGACCCAGTACTTC. It codes for CASSYRGRGETQYF.

This rearrangement joins TRBV2 to TRBJ2-2; D perhaps matches TRBD1 (5 bases). With 7 bases removed from V and 7 bases from J, the gap between germline ends came to 16 bases. The CDR3 sequence is 14 residues long. The V gene's germline CDR1 is SNHLY and CDR2 FYNNEI. The CDR3 DNA reads TGTGCCAGCATTGGGCAGGGCGATGGCGGGGAGCTGTTTTTT. Translation gives CASIGQGDGGELFF.

V and J are TRBV6-6 and TRBJ2-7; a weak D match, TRBD1 (6 bases). Germline CDR1 MNHNY, CDR2 SVGAGI (reference sequence). CDR3 length equals 15 residues. Trimming shortened V by 6 bases and J by 2 bases, and 17 bases separated the two germline ends. The CDR3 region has the DNA TGTGCCAGCAGCCTCTATCGGACAGACCCCTACGAGCAGTACTTC. Its translation is CASSLYRTDPYEQYF.